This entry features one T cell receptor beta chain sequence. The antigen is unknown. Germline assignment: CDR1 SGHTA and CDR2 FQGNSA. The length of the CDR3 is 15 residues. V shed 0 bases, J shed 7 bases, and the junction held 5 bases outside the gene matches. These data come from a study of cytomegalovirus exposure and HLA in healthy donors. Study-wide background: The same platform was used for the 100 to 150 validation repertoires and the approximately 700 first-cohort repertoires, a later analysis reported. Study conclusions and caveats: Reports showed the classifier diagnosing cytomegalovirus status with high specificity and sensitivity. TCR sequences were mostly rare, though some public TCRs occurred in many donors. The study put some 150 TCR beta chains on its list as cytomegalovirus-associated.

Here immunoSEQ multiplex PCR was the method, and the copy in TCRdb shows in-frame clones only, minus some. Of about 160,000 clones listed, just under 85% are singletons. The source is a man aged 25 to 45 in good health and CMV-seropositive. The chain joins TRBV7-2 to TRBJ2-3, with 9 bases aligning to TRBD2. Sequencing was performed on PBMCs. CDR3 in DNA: TGTGCCAGCAGCTTAGCGGCGGGGGGGCTATATACGCAGTATTTT. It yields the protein CASSLAAGGLYTQYF.